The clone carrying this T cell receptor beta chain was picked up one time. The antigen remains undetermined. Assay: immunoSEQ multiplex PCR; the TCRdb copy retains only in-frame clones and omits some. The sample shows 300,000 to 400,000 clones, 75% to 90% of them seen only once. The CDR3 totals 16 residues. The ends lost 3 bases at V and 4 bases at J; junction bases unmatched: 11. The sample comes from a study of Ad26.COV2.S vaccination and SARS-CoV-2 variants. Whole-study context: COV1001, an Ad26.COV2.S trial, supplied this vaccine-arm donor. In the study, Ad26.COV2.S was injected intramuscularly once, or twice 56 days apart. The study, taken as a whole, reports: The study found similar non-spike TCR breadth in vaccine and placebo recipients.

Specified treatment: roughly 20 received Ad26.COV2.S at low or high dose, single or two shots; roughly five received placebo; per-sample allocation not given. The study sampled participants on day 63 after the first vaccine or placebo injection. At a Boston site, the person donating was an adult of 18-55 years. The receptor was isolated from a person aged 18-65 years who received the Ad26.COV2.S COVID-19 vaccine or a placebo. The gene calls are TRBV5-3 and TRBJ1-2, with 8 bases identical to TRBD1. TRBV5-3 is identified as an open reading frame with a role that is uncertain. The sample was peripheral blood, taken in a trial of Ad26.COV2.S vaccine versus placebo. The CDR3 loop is CARSSLDREACYGYTF. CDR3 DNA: TGTGCCAGAAGCTCTTTGGACAGGGAAGCCTGCTATGGCTACACCTTC.